Shown below are 17 T cell receptor beta chains from a single sample sequenced in a study of T cell responses to AZD1222 COVID-19 vaccine. The protocol was immunoSEQ multiplex PCR, while the TCRdb copy is restricted to in-frame clones and leaves out a portion. The sample carries 85,000 to 90,000 clones, over 85% recorded once. The material was peripheral blood, obtained on day 0 of AZD1222 vaccination. These receptors were obtained from an adult in good health.

Regarding this clone: Other DNA sequences in the sample encode the same CDR3. In DNA form, the CDR3 reads TGTGCCAGCAGCCCGGGACAGGGAGCCACAGATACGCAGTATTTT. Translation: CASSPGQGATDTQYF. This chain links TRBV11-2 with TRBJ2-3; 9 bases align to TRBD1. Germline assignment: CDR1 SGHAT and CDR2 FQNNGV. This CDR3 is built from 15 residues. V lost 5 bases and J lost 2; bases outside the gene matches: 5. The entire variable domain, with the rest obtained from reference TRBV11-2 and TRBJ2-3, is as follows: EAGVAQSPRYKIIEKRQSVAFWCNPISGHATLYWYQQILGQGPKLLIQFQNNGVVDDSQLPKDRFSAERLKGVDSTLKIQPAKLEDSAVYLCASSPGQGATDTQYFGPGTRLTVL.

The chain couples TRBV5-6 to TRBJ1-1; D uncertain. Germline CDR1 reads SGHDT; CDR2 reads YYEEEE. The CDR3 sequence is 11 residues long. V lost 3 bases and J lost 7, with 7 bases in between. Here the CDR3 reads CASSSLGEAFF. The CDR3 DNA follows: TGTGCCAGCAGCTCCCTCGGTGAAGCTTTCTTT.

This chain joins TRBV27 and TRBJ1-2, with 8 bases matching TRBD1. CDR1 MNHEY and CDR2 SMNVEV come from the germline V gene (reference sequence). Germline trimming cut 6 bases from V and 4 bases from J; bases unmatched to any gene: 7. The CDR3 consists of 14 residues. CDR3 sequence (DNA): TGTGCCAGCAGAACAGGACAGGGCCCCTATGGCTACACCTTC. Protein sequence: CASRTGQGPYGYTF.

This clone has more than one count but fewer than ten. The gene calls are TRBV5-5 and TRBJ2-6; no clear D gene. Germline values: CDR1 SGHKS, CDR2 YYEKEE (reference sequence). The CDR3 runs 15 residues. The V and J ends lost 0 bases and 3 bases respectively, with 7 bases between them. CDR3 protein: CASSLGPDGANVLTF. The CDR3 bases are TGTGCCAGCAGCTTGGGACCAGATGGGGCCAACGTCCTGACTTTC.

J is TRBJ1-5 and V is TRBV18, with TRBD1 identical over 7 bases. The germline gives CDR1 KGHSH, CDR2 LQKENI. The V gene end was trimmed by 0 bases and the J gene end by 2 bases; junction bases not matched to a gene: 1. This CDR3 region has 15 residues. In DNA, the CDR3 is TGTGCCAGCTCACCACCCGGGACAGGCAATCAGCCCCAGCATTTT. It yields the protein CASSPPGTGNQPQHF.

The chain employs TRBV24-1 and TRBJ2-5; possible D gene TRBD2, 6 bases. Looked up from germline, CDR1 is KGHDR and CDR2 is SFDVKD. V lost 5 bases and J 5 bases, leaving 14 bases between the germline ends. The CDR3 is 14 amino acids. The CDR3 is CATSGGGDEETQYF. CDR3 sequence (DNA): TGTGCCACCAGTGGTGGAGGGGATGAGGAGACCCAGTACTTC.

This clone was seen only once. The J gene is TRBJ2-7, the V gene TRBV19; TRBD1 aligns across 7 bases. The CDR3 runs to 14 residues. J lost 2 bases, V lost 5 bases, and 6 bases had no gene match. Germline V gene sequence: CDR1 LNHDA, CDR2 SQIVND (reference sequence). CDR3 coding DNA: TGTGCCAGTAGTCCCCAGACAGGGCCCTACGAGCAGTACTTC. This translates into CASSPQTGPYEQYF. Together with reference TRBV19 and TRBJ2-7, the CDR3 gives the full variable domain: DGGITQSPKYLFRKEGQNVTLSCEQNLNHDAMYWYRQDPGQGLRLIYYSQIVNDFQKGDIAEGYSVSREKKESFPLTVTSAQKNPTAFYLCASSPQTGPYEQYFGPGTRLTVT.

This clone was seen a few times. This chain joins TRBV10-2 and TRBJ2-7, with D hard to call. Germline V lookup: CDR1 WSHSY, CDR2 SAAADI. This CDR3 is built from 13 residues. The ends were cut back, 4 bases at V and 6 bases at J, with 13 bases in the middle. The CDR3 is CASSGNGNVEQYF. The CDR3 region has the DNA TGCGCCAGCAGTGGGAATGGGAATGTCGAGCAGTACTTC.

The chain employs TRBV19 and TRBJ1-5; D is unresolved. Looked up from germline, CDR1 is LNHDA and CDR2 is SQIVND (reference sequence). Trimming took off 4 bases at V and 0 bases at J, with 10 bases between the two ends. The CDR3 consists of 15 residues. The CDR3 nucleotides read TGTGCCAGTAGTAGGACCACCGATAGCAATCAGCCCCAGCATTTT. This encodes CASSRTTDSNQPQHF.

The V and J genes are TRBV19 and TRBJ2-6; D remains ambiguous. The CDR3 contains 15 residues. Germline-derived CDR1 and CDR2 are LNHDA and SQIVND (reference sequence). V was trimmed by 3 bases and J by 2 bases, leaving 8 bases between them. The CDR3 protein is CASSMVGTGANVLTF. CDR3 DNA: TGTGCCAGTAGTATGGTAGGGACTGGGGCCAACGTCCTGACTTTC.

The genes are TRBV27 and TRBJ2-5; TRBD2 might be the D (5 bases). The CDR3 is 12 residues long. V dropped 8 bases and J dropped 3 bases, with 10 bases sitting between them. Germline CDR1 is MNHEY and CDR2 is SMNVEV (reference sequence). The DNA for the CDR3 is TGTGCCAGCGGAGGTATAAAAGAGACCCAGTACTTC. It yields the protein CASGGIKETQYF.

The rearrangement uses TRBV6-1 and TRBJ2-7; D not resolved. V dropped 0 bases and J dropped 6 bases, with 6 bases sitting between them. The CDR3 spans 12 residues. Germline lookup yields CDR1 MNHNS and CDR2 SASEGT. The CDR3 sequence: CASSEAPREQYF. The CDR3 DNA reads TGTGCCAGCAGTGAAGCGCCCCGCGAGCAGTACTTC.

V is TRBV9 and J is TRBJ2-1, with a tentative D call TRBD2 (6 bases). Trimming cost V 0 bases and J 2 bases, with 9 bases left between them. The CDR3 has 15 residues. Germline values: CDR1 SGDLS, CDR2 YYNGEE. In DNA, the CDR3 is TGTGCCAGCAGCGTAGGGCGGGGCGCCTACAATGAGCAGTTCTTC. It yields the protein CASSVGRGAYNEQFF.

CDR3 sequence: CASSQNDRANSPLHF. The CDR3 DNA reads TGTGCCAGCAGCCAAAACGACAGGGCTAATTCACCCCTCCACTTT. This chain links TRBV11-2 with TRBJ1-6; 7 bases match TRBD1. The CDR3 is 15 amino acids. V dropped 5 bases and J dropped 6; count of bases not matched to a gene: 7. Germline lookup yields CDR1 SGHAT and CDR2 FQNNGV.

This CDR3 reads CAISGLAGDTQYF. The CDR3 coding sequence is TGTGCCATCTCGGGACTAGCGGGAGATACGCAGTATTTT. J is TRBJ2-3 and V is TRBV10-3; the match to TRBD2 covers 12 bases. With V trimmed by 8 bases and J by 5 bases, 2 bases remained unmatched. The length of the CDR3 is 13 residues. Germline assignment: CDR1 ENHRY and CDR2 SYGVKD.

The chain recombines TRBV10-2 with TRBJ2-1, with no clear D. There are 14 residues in the CDR3. The ends were cut back, 0 bases at V and 3 bases at J, with 6 bases in the middle. Germline-derived CDR1 and CDR2 are WSHSY and SAAADI. This CDR3 is CASSESRRYNEQFF. As DNA, the CDR3 is TGCGCCAGCAGTGAGTCCCGACGCTACAATGAGCAGTTCTTC.

V is TRBV19 and J is TRBJ2-6; D is perhaps TRBD1 or TRBD2 (6 bases each). The CDR3 contains 15 residues. CDR1 is LNHDA and CDR2 is SQIVND in the germline V gene (reference sequence). The V end lost 8 bases, the J end lost 0 bases, and 11 bases lay between the germline ends. The DNA for the CDR3 is TGTGCCAGTGGGGGGCAGGGCTCTGGGGCCAACGTCCTGACTTTC. Its translation: CASGGQGSGANVLTF.